This TCR beta chain is drawn from a study of cytotoxic CD8 clonotypes in ibrutinib-treated CLL. Study-wide background: Investigators collected response samples after a median approximately twelve months of treatment, range 6 to 36. Regarding the study as a whole: Researchers report that baseline clonality outpaced age-matched healthy donors and tracked circulating CD8+ T-cell counts. Clonality rose at ibrutinib response and fell back toward baseline at progression. Stable or contracted on treatment, public clonotypes were also uncommon.

Notes on this clone: Its specificity is unknown.

The protocol was immunoSEQ multiplex PCR, while the TCRdb copy is restricted to in-frame clones and leaves out a portion. The table has 45,000 or so clones, about 72% seen once; the top ten hold 13%. This clonotype was obtained from a human donor with chronic lymphocytic leukemia. Specimen: PBMCs, collected after 12 months of ibrutinib treatment.

The CDR3 loop reads CAISPGQGSGQPQHF. In DNA form, the CDR3 reads TGTGCCATCAGCCCCGGGCAGGGTTCCGGTCAGCCCCAGCATTTT. The gene calls are TRBV10-3 and TRBJ1-5; TRBD1 might be the D (5 bases). Germline assignment: CDR1 ENHRY and CDR2 SYGVKD. V lost 6 bases, J lost 6 bases, and 18 bases lay in between. The CDR3 contains 15 residues.